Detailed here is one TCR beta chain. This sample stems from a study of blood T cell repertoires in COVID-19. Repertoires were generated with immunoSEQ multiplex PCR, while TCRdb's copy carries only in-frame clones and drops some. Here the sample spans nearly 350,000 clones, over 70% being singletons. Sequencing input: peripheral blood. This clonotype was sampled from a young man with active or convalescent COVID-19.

The CDR3 DNA reads TGTGCCTGGAGCCGCCTAGCGGGAGGGCCAAGGGAGCTGTTTTTT. It specifies CAWSRLAGGPRELFF. The chain uses TRBV30 and TRBJ2-2; 12 bases line up with TRBD2. The CDR3 covers 15 residues. Germline CDR1 is GTSNPN and CDR2 is SVGIG (reference sequence). Losses at the gene ends were 3 bases for V and 9 bases for J; bases not matched to a gene: 8.